This T cell receptor beta chain was recorded in a study of T cell changes during pregnancy in multiple sclerosis. Clones were read by immunoSEQ multiplex PCR, and TCRdb kept only the in-frame ones, dropping some. The data show 37,000 or so clones, 80% to 90% seen once. The receptor was derived from a female donor with multiple sclerosis, enrolled in a pregnancy study. This specimen was CD4+ T cells from peripheral blood mononuclear cells, taken before pregnancy.

In nucleotides, the CDR3 is TGTGCCAGCACCATTCTAGCGGGAAGATACAATGAGCAGTTCTTC. Protein product: CASTILAGRYNEQFF. This rearrangement joins TRBV11-2 to TRBJ2-1, with 9 bases matching TRBD2. The CDR3 sequence is 15 residues long. The ends lost 7 bases at V and 4 bases at J; junction bases unmatched: 8. Per germline, CDR1 SGHAT and CDR2 FQNNGV.